The entry below describes one TCR beta chain. This sample was taken from a study of human CD4 T cells and Enterobacteriaceae. The memory gate held CD4+ cells that were not CD45RA+CCR7+CD95- naive cells, over 95% pure. Before sorting, cells positive for CD8, CD14, CD16, CD56, CD19 or bright CD25 were removed. Using immunoSEQ multiplex PCR, the repertoire was profiled, and TCRdb retains in-frame clones only, with some absent. Seen here are about 29,000 clones, approximately 82% observed once, and the top ten hold roughly 1.8%. Material: memory CD4+ T cells from blood. This clonotype was sampled from a human donor in good health.

Here the CDR3 reads CASSESGMGNTIYF. CDR3 in DNA: TGTGCCAGCAGTGAATCGGGGATGGGAAACACCATATATTTT. The gene calls are TRBV6-1 and TRBJ1-3; D is uncertain. CDR3 length equals 14 residues. Trimming left V 2 bases short and J 4 bases short, with 9 bases between. Germline CDR1 reads MNHNS; CDR2 reads SASEGT.